Below, 24 T cell receptor beta chains from the same sample are listed, as sequenced in a study of tumor-infiltrating lymphocytes in primary liver carcinoma. Unsorted whole blood yielded the blood RNA, and germline DNA was also extracted. Starting from approximately 0.45 ug of total RNA, TCR beta cDNA was produced with a primer in the constant region. TCR beta libraries came from three nested multiplex PCR rounds using slightly modified ARM-PCR. Primers for the first two PCR rounds were TRBV1-TRBV30 forward primers and a C-beta reverse primer (roughly 9 cycles per round). A single record per CDR3 protein comes from TCRdb applying MiXCR to the multiplex PCR reads. The sample has 310,000 or so distinct CDR3 sequences, around three fifths seen once. The sample comprised peripheral blood. The receptors originated from a woman aged 30 to 39 with primary liver carcinoma and hepatitis B virus infection.

V is TRBV11-2 and J is TRBJ2-5, with no clear D. V lost 10 bases to trimming and J lost 1 base, with 16 bases between them. This CDR3 is 14 amino acids long. Germline CDR1 is SGHAT and CDR2 is FQNNGV. CDR3 coding DNA: TGTGCCAACACCCCTTCATTAGCCCAAGAGACCCAGTACTTC. Its translation: CANTPSLAQETQYF.

This clonotype was seen once. The V gene is TRBV12-3 or TRBV12-4, the J gene TRBJ1-1; no clear D. This CDR3 is built from 15 residues. Trimming cost V 5 bases and J 1 base, with 14 bases left between them. The CDR3 coding sequence is TGTGCCAGCAGTCAGAGCAGCAGACAGAACACTGAAGCTTTCTTT. This sequence encodes CASSQSSRQNTEAFF.

Regarding this clonotype: A much larger clonotype is one base distant, so this may be a read error. V is TRBV29-1 and J is TRBJ2-1; no firm D call. The CDR3 extends over 13 amino acids. Per germline, CDR1 SQVTM and CDR2 ANQGSEA. Trimming took off 1 base at V and 9 bases at J, with 13 bases between the two ends. The CDR3 spells CSVEVMGFSEQFF. CDR3 DNA sequence: TGCAGCGTTGAAGTGATGGGGTTCAGTGAGCAGTTCTTC.

This clonotype has a handful of counts. V usage is TRBV4-3 and J usage is TRBJ2-7; TRBD2 is a possible D gene (5 bases). The CDR3 is 15 amino acids. From germline, CDR1 is LGHNA and CDR2 YSLEER. V dropped 2 bases and J dropped 2 bases, with 13 bases sitting between them. In nucleotides, the CDR3 is TGCGCCAGCAGCCAACAGAGTCAGCGGACCTACGAGCAGTACTTC. Its translation is CASSQQSQRTYEQYF.

In this sample, this clonotype turned up many times. This chain joins TRBV10-2 and TRBJ1-6; D gene unclear. V was trimmed by 0 bases and J by 7 bases, leaving 1 base between them. The CDR3 length is 12 residues. In germline, CDR1 is WSHSY, CDR2 SAAADI. CDR3 DNA sequence: TGCGCCAGCAGTGAGTCCAATTCACCCCTCCACTTT. This gives the protein CASSESNSPLHF.

Details on this clonotype: Relative to the germline gene, one junction end is altered; a read error may explain this. The V gene is TRBV7-8, the J gene TRBJ2-1; the D is unclear. Germline CDR1 is SGHVS and CDR2 is FQNEAQ. CDR3 length: 17 residues. The CDR3 region is CASSSLQQVRSYNERFF. CDR3 bases: TGTGCCAGCAGCTCCCTCCAGCAGGTGCGCTCCTACAATGAGCGGTTCTTC. Looking up the rest from reference TRBV7-8 and TRBJ2-1 gives the full variable domain: GAGVSQSPRYKVAKRGQDVALRCDPISGHVSLFWYQQALGQGPEFLTYFQNEAQLDKSGLPSDRFFAERPEGSVSTLKIQRTQQEDSAVYLCASSSLQQVRSYNERFFGPGTRLTVL.

J is TRBJ1-2 and V is TRBV5-1; D is unclear. Germline V lookup: CDR1 SGHRS, CDR2 YFSETQ. The CDR3 totals 10 residues. V lost 10 bases and J 10 bases, leaving 14 bases between the germline ends. The CDR3 region is CARSWDSYTF. CDR3 coding DNA: TGCGCCCGCTCCTGGGATTCCTACACCTTC.

In its sample, this clonotype was seen many times. The rearrangement links TRBV11-1 to TRBJ2-7, with D hard to call. This CDR3 contains 13 residues. Germline CDR1 reads SGHAT; CDR2 reads FQDESV (reference sequence). V lost 2 bases and J lost 4, with 9 bases in between. The CDR3 here is CASSLPPTYEQYF. CDR3 nucleotide sequence: TGTGCCAGCAGCTTACCCCCGACTTACGAGCAGTACTTC.

As for this clonotype: A much larger clone differs by one base, so this may be a read error. This chain connects TRBV6-1 to TRBJ1-1; 8 bases agree with TRBD1. This CDR3 region has 14 residues. Germline assignment: CDR1 MNHNS and CDR2 SASEGT. CDR3 loop: CASLDRAANTKAFF. The CDR3 DNA reads as TGTGCCAGCTTGGACAGGGCGGCGAACACTAAAGCTTTCTTT.

This clonotype was counted once. V is TRBV28 and J is TRBJ2-4; 8 nucleotides line up with TRBD1. The ends lost 7 bases at V and 8 bases at J; junction bases unmatched: 13. The germline gives CDR1 MDHEN, CDR2 SYDVKM. The CDR3 is made up of 15 amino acids. CDR3 DNA: TGTGCCAGCACCAGAACGAGGACAGGGAATCACATTCAGTACTTC. This sequence encodes CASTRTRTGNHIQYF.

CDR3 sequence reads: CASSEGIGRLAYEQFF. The CDR3 DNA reads as TGTGCCAGCAGTGAAGGGATAGGGCGACTAGCGTATGAGCAGTTCTTC. The rearrangement uses TRBV6-1 and TRBJ2-1; 8 bases are a match to TRBD2. The germline V gene has CDR1 MNHNS and CDR2 SASEGT. Unmatched junction bases numbered 10, after V lost 1 base and J lost 8 bases. The CDR3 has 16 amino acids.

This clonotype occurred a few times. This chain connects TRBV21-1 to TRBJ2-3. TRBV21-1 is a pseudogene segment. The CDR3 is 15 amino acids. CDR3 sequence reads: CASRRAYPSTDTQYF. The CDR3, as DNA: TGTGCCAGCAGGCGCGCGTACCCGAGCACAGATACGCAGTATTTT.

Concerning this clonotype: A single base separates this from a much larger clone, so it may be a read error. The chain is built from TRBV4-2 and TRBJ2-7, with TRBD2 matching over 9 bases. Germline V lookup: CDR1 LGHNA, CDR2 YNFKEQ. CDR3 length equals 15 residues. The CDR3 sequence: CASSQATSGFDEQCF. The DNA for the CDR3 is TGTGCCAGCAGCCAAGCTACTAGCGGGTTCGACGAGCAGTGCTTC.

About this clonotype: This may arise from a read error, as a much more abundant clone is one base away. This chain uses TRBV6-5 with TRBJ2-4, with D maybe TRBD1 (5 bases). With 0 bases removed from V and 1 base from J, the gap between germline ends came to 7 bases. The CDR3 loop spans 15 amino acids. The germline V gene has CDR1 MNHEY and CDR2 SVGAGI. CDR3 sequence reads: CASSYSDTAKNIQYF. In DNA, the CDR3 is TGTGCCAGCAGTTACTCGGACACCGCCAAAAACATTCAGTACTTC.

V gene TRBV7-9 combines with J gene TRBJ1-2; D is unresolved. Germline assignment: CDR1 SEHNR and CDR2 FQNEAQ (reference sequence). V shed 1 base and J shed 7 bases, with 10 bases lying between them. The CDR3 spans 13 residues. This CDR3 is CASSLVSVPGYTF. The CDR3 DNA sequence: TGTGCCAGCAGCTTAGTTAGTGTTCCTGGCTACACCTTC.

Details on this clonotype: This may be a read error, as it is one base from a much larger clone. The rearrangement links TRBV29-1 to TRBJ2-6; D ambiguous. Trimming cost V 6 bases and J 3 bases, with 12 bases left between them. The V gene's germline CDR1 is SQVTM and CDR2 ANQGSEA. The CDR3 runs 14 residues. CDR3 DNA: TGCAGCGTCGAGAACCTGGTTGGGGCCAACGTCCTGACTTTC. It yields the protein CSVENLVGANVLTF.

This chain connects TRBV19 to TRBJ2-1; 11 nucleotides align to TRBD1. The germline gives CDR1 LNHDA, CDR2 SQIVND (reference sequence). The CDR3 has 16 amino acids. With V trimmed by 8 bases and J by 3 bases, 9 bases remained unmatched. CDR3 nucleotide sequence: TGTGCCAGTCCGGACAGGGGGCGATTTGGCTACAATGAGCAGTTCTTC. Its translation: CASPDRGRFGYNEQFF.

The chain carries TRBV11-3 and TRBJ2-1; 12 bases map to TRBD2. V was pared by 2 bases and J by 4 bases, with 15 bases of the junction left unmatched. Germline V gene data show CDR1 as SGHNT and CDR2 as YENEEA. This CDR3 spans 20 amino acids. CDR3 in amino acids: CASSLRASGRVPFPYNEQFF. For the CDR3, the DNA is TGTGCCAGCAGCTTAAGGGCTAGCGGGAGGGTCCCGTTCCCATACAATGAGCAGTTCTTC.

This clonotype was found many times. The chain carries TRBV6-5 and TRBJ1-1; a weak D match, TRBD1 (5 bases). Trimming pared 5 bases from V and 4 bases from J, leaving 17 bases between. The CDR3 is 15 amino acids. The V gene's germline CDR1 is MNHEY and CDR2 SVGAGI. CDR3 in amino acids: CASSTQGQSPTEAFF. For the CDR3, the DNA is TGTGCCAGCAGTACTCAGGGTCAAAGTCCCACTGAAGCTTTCTTT.

The chain recombines TRBV7-9 with TRBJ1-5; the D is unclear. Deletions cut 1 base from V and 9 bases from J, with 10 bases between. CDR1 is SEHNR, CDR2 FQNEAQ, per germline (reference sequence). CDR3 length: 13 residues. CDR3: CASSLGAAAPQHF. The DNA of the CDR3 is TGTGCCAGCAGCTTAGGCGCTGCGGCGCCCCAGCATTTT.

This chain joins TRBV29-1 and TRBJ2-5, with 7 bases matching TRBD2. This CDR3 region has 14 residues. CDR1 is SQVTM, CDR2 ANQGSEA, per germline. The J segment lost 5 bases and the V segment lost 4 bases, leaving 10 bases of the junction unmatched. CDR3 residues: CSVGGLGARETQYF. DNA for the CDR3: TGCAGCGTTGGTGGACTAGGTGCTCGGGAGACCCAGTACTTC.

The chain joins TRBV28 to TRBJ1-1; tentatively, D is TRBD1 (6 bases). Trimming left V 3 bases short and J 5 bases short, with 16 bases between. This CDR3 has 15 amino acids. Per the germline V gene, CDR1 is MDHEN and CDR2 is SYDVKM. This chain's CDR3 is CASSLGGGGRTEAFF. In DNA form, the CDR3 reads TGTGCCAGCAGTTTGGGCGGGGGCGGTCGGACTGAAGCTTTCTTT.

This clonotype showed up just a few times. At one boundary the junction diverges from the germline segment, which might be a read error. The chain uses TRBV12-3 or TRBV12-4 and TRBJ1-4, with D possibly matching TRBD1 (5 bases). This CDR3 has 15 residues. As DNA, the CDR3 is TGTGCCAGCAGTTTGGAAGGCAGGGAGAATGGAAAACTGTTTTTT. Amino acid sequence: CASSLEGRENGKLFF.

Details on this clonotype: A junction end diverges from the germline sequence, so it may reflect a read error. The gene calls are TRBV14 and TRBJ2-3; D not certain. The CDR3 is 16 amino acids. From germline, CDR1 is SGHDN and CDR2 FVKESK. The CDR3 reads CASSQRRNRSTDTQYF. CDR3 sequence (DNA): TGTGCCAGCAGCCAAAGACGGAATAGAAGCACAGATACGCAATATTTT.